Many counts were recorded for the clone carrying this TCR beta chain. The CDR3 consists of 13 residues. Trimming took 3 bases from V and 6 from J, leaving 14 bases between them. CDR1 and CDR2 from the germline V gene are DFQATT and SNEGSKA (reference sequence). The sample originates from a study of neurological immune-mediated disorders. From 15-18 subjects, over 160 million TCR-beta sequences were obtained in each sequencing run. TCRdb reanalysed the 5' RACE reads using MiXCR and keeps one entry per CDR3 protein. The table shows tens of thousands of distinct CDR3 sequences, with 3% to 4% occurring only once.

Material: PBMCs. The chain recombines TRBV20-1 with TRBJ1-2; a possible D gene is TRBD1 (5 bases). This TCR came from a woman between 45 and 65 years old with multiple sclerosis. CDR3 sequence: CSASWLGTHGYTF. The CDR3 DNA reads as TGCAGTGCTAGCTGGTTAGGGACCCATGGCTACACCTTC.